These 19 T cell receptor beta chains came from one sample sequenced in a study of shared clonotypes between healthy human individuals. This table comes from immunoSEQ multiplex PCR, and its TCRdb copy is limited to in-frame clones, with some not included. The sample lists 600,000 to 750,000 clones; about two thirds were seen once. Sequenced: memory CD4+ T cells sorted from blood. Noted subset: CD45RA-negative fraction. These receptors were obtained from a woman in her 30s in good health.

The genes are TRBV19 and TRBJ1-5; D is unclear. Germline V gives CDR1 LNHDA, CDR2 SQIVND (reference sequence). The CDR3 is made up of 14 amino acids. The V and J ends lost 0 bases and 4 bases respectively, with 7 bases between them. The CDR3 nucleotides read TGTGCCAGTAGTATAGATTCCCCTAATCAGCCCCAGCATTTT. Translation gives CASSIDSPNQPQHF.

The chain uses TRBV19 and TRBJ1-3; a weak D match, TRBD1 (5 bases). This CDR3 spans 15 amino acids. CDR1 is LNHDA, CDR2 SQIVND, per germline (reference sequence). Trimming removed 4 bases from V and 7 bases from J, with 17 bases in between. This CDR3 reads CASSTSPTRGNTIYF. In DNA form, the CDR3 reads TGTGCCAGTAGTACGTCACCTACCCGGGGGAACACCATATATTTT. Variable domain in full (rest from reference TRBV19 and TRBJ1-3): DGGITQSPKYLFRKEGQNVTLSCEQNLNHDAMYWYRQDPGQGLRLIYYSQIVNDFQKGDIAEGYSVSREKKESFPLTVTSAQKNPTAFYLCASSTSPTRGNTIYFGEGSWLTVV.

The chain recombines TRBV18 with TRBJ2-1; 12 bases are a match to TRBD2. The CDR3 contains 17 residues. Unmatched junction bases numbered 5, after V lost 4 bases and J lost 1 base. Germline CDR1 reads KGHSH; CDR2 reads LQKENI. The chain's CDR3 is CASSRELAGGSYNEQFF. The CDR3 coding sequence is TGTGCCAGCTCACGCGAGCTAGCGGGAGGGTCCTACAATGAGCAGTTCTTC.

The chain joins TRBV9 to TRBJ2-2, with a weak D call TRBD2 (6 bases). This CDR3 contains 15 residues. CDR1 is SGDLS, CDR2 YYNGEE, per germline. V lost 4 bases to trimming and J lost 0 bases, with 10 bases between them. This chain's CDR3 is CASSTRLANTGELFF. The DNA of the CDR3 is TGTGCCAGCAGCACTCGACTAGCGAACACCGGGGAGCTGTTTTTT.

Points on this clone: The same CDR3 arises from other DNA sequences in this sample as well. The V and J genes are TRBV28 and TRBJ2-3, with a weak D call TRBD2 (5 bases). V lost 2 bases, J lost 3 bases, and 9 bases lay in between. Germline-derived CDR1 and CDR2 are MDHEN and SYDVKM. This CDR3 has 14 amino acids. The CDR3 region is CASSLSGRTDTQYF. The CDR3 DNA is TGTGCCAGCAGTTTAAGTGGGAGAACAGATACGCAGTATTTT.

The CDR3 sequence is CASSTAGGGSYNEQFF. The CDR3 DNA reads TGTGCCAGCAGCACGGCCGGGGGCGGCTCCTACAATGAGCAGTTCTTC. The chain employs TRBV7-2 and TRBJ2-1; D tentatively fits TRBD1 or TRBD2 (6 bases each). The CDR3 spans 16 residues. Germline V gene data show CDR1 as SGHTA and CDR2 as FQGNSA. Between the trimmed V and J ends, which lost 5 bases and 0 bases, there was a span of 14 bases.

The chain recombines TRBV6-1 with TRBJ1-2; tentatively, D is TRBD1 (5 bases). The germline gives CDR1 MNHNS, CDR2 SASEGT. The V end was cut by 6 bases, the J end by 2 bases, with 13 bases between. The CDR3 covers 14 residues. The CDR3: CASSREGRNYGYTF. In nucleotides, the CDR3 is TGTGCCAGCAGCAGGGAGGGCAGAAACTATGGCTACACCTTC.

This clone was seen a few times. V gene TRBV5-1 combines with J gene TRBJ1-5; D is uncertain. V was trimmed by 5 bases and J by 2 bases, leaving 14 bases between them. The CDR3 totals 15 residues. The germline V gene has CDR1 SGHRS and CDR2 YFSETQ. CDR3 region: CASRPEDRGNQPQHF. CDR3 DNA: TGCGCCAGCAGGCCGGAGGACCGAGGCAATCAGCCCCAGCATTTT.

V gene TRBV28 combines with J gene TRBJ1-1, with TRBD1 matching over 7 bases. In germline, CDR1 is MDHEN, CDR2 SYDVKM. CDR3 size: 15 residues. V dropped 4 bases and J dropped 5; count of bases not matched to a gene: 10. The CDR3 is CASSSQQGWRTEAFF. The CDR3 bases are TGTGCCAGCAGTTCCCAACAGGGGTGGAGGACTGAAGCTTTCTTT.

This clone was detected only a few times. The genes are TRBV6-1 and TRBJ1-2; 7 nucleotides align to TRBD1. J lost 2 bases, V lost 8 bases, and 11 bases had no gene match. The germline V gene has CDR1 MNHNS and CDR2 SASEGT. There are 15 residues in the CDR3. The CDR3 DNA follows: TGTGCCAGCTGGGACAGCGGGCGTGGGAACTATGGCTACACCTTC. Translated, it gives CASWDSGRGNYGYTF.

This chain joins TRBV5-1 and TRBJ1-3; possible D gene TRBD1, 6 bases. The V gene's germline CDR1 is SGHRS and CDR2 YFSETQ. V lost 8 bases and J lost 4, with 13 bases in between. This CDR3 contains 13 residues. The CDR3 sequence is CASTTGSGNTIYF. The CDR3 nucleotides are TGCGCCAGTACTACAGGGTCGGGAAACACCATATATTTT.

The chain uses TRBV2 and TRBJ1-1; D possibly corresponds to TRBD1 (6 bases). Germline V gene lookup returns CDR1 SNHLY and CDR2 FYNNEI. This CDR3 region has 14 residues. Between the trimmed V and J ends, which lost 6 bases and 1 base, there was a span of 12 bases. As DNA, the CDR3 is TGTGCCAGCAGGAACAGGGTGGGGAACACTGAAGCTTTCTTT. It specifies CASRNRVGNTEAFF.

The chain links TRBV29-1 to TRBJ2-1; 13 bases are shared with TRBD2. Germline V gene sequence: CDR1 SQVTM, CDR2 ANQGSEA. The CDR3 spans 15 residues. After removal of 5 bases from V and 3 bases from J, the junction contained 4 bases not matched to a gene. CDR3 coding DNA: TGCAGCGTTTCCGGGACTAGCGGGATCTACAATGAGCAGTTCTTC. Its translation is CSVSGTSGIYNEQFF.

The chain is built from TRBV5-4 and TRBJ1-2; 8 nucleotides align to TRBD1. Germline V lookup: CDR1 SGHNT, CDR2 YYREEE (reference sequence). J gave up 5 bases and V 4 bases, and 13 bases lay outside the gene matches. There are 16 residues in the CDR3. CDR3 DNA: TGTGCCAGCAGCGCCGGACAGGGCCGGTCGATTTATGGCTACACCTTC. Amino acid sequence: CASSAGQGRSIYGYTF.

The CDR3 loop is CASSVDPGAGYEQYF. CDR3 in DNA: TGTGCCAGCAGCGTAGATCCGGGGGCCGGCTACGAGCAGTACTTC. This rearrangement joins TRBV9 to TRBJ2-7; tentatively, D is TRBD1 or TRBD2 (6 bases each). V lost 0 bases and J lost 3, with 13 bases in between. Germline CDR1 and CDR2: SGDLS and YYNGEE. The length of the CDR3 is 15 residues.

The table lists this clone with a few counts. The chain couples TRBV2 to TRBJ1-4; D is unclear. The V gene's germline CDR1 is SNHLY and CDR2 FYNNEI. Trimming stripped 5 bases from V and 0 bases from J, with 10 bases between. The CDR3 has 15 amino acids. The DNA of the CDR3 is TGTGCCAGCAGTTGGGGTGATGCAACTAATGAAAAACTGTTTTTT. Protein: CASSWGDATNEKLFF.

The chain has TRBV9 and TRBJ2-3; TRBD2 might be the D (5 bases). The V gene lost 5 bases and the J gene lost 7 bases, with 20 bases spanning the gap. CDR1 is SGDLS, CDR2 YYNGEE, per germline. The CDR3 is 15 amino acids. Here the CDR3 reads CASSGGGILGYTQYF. The CDR3 nucleotides read TGTGCCAGCAGTGGAGGTGGGATTCTAGGGTATACGCAGTATTTT.

The V call is TRBV30, the J call TRBJ2-5; D call uncertain. The J call may be faulty, since TRBJ2-7 better matches the DNA end. Per the germline V gene, CDR1 is GTSNPN and CDR2 is SVGIG (reference sequence). The CDR3 loop spans 11 amino acids. CDR3 nucleotide sequence: TGTGCCTGGAGTATAACCTACGAGCAGTACTTC. Residues: CAWSITYEQYF.

The V and J genes are TRBV5-1 and TRBJ2-6; tentative D call: TRBD2 (5 bases). The germline V gene encodes CDR1 SGHRS and CDR2 YFSETQ. Between the trimmed V and J ends, which lost 4 bases and 2 bases, there was a span of 16 bases. The CDR3 length is 17 residues. The CDR3 loop is CASSPAPGVAGANVLTF. The CDR3 DNA is TGCGCCAGCAGCCCCGCCCCCGGGGTCGCTGGGGCCAACGTCCTGACTTTC. Combining the CDR3 with reference TRBV5-1 and TRBJ2-6 gives the whole variable domain KAGVTQTPRYLIKTRGQQVTLSCSPISGHRSVSWYQQTPGQGLQFLFEYFSETQRNKGNFPGRFSGRQFSNSRSEMNVSTLELGDSALYLCASSPAPGVAGANVLTFGAGSRLTVL.